One and the same sample provided the 12 T cell receptor beta chains below, sequenced in a study of cytomegalovirus exposure and HLA in healthy donors. The PCR had 60 Vbeta and 13 Jbeta primers. Some clones are missing from TCRdb's copy, which holds only in-frame ones; the method was immunoSEQ multiplex PCR. The sample has some 180,000 clones, around three quarters seen once; the top ten hold 3.5% to 5%. Sequencing was done on a sample of PBMCs. All receptors come from a woman aged 25-40 years in good health and CMV-seropositive.

V is TRBV11-2 and J is TRBJ2-1; 11 positions agree with TRBD2. Trimming cost V 5 bases and J 2 bases; bases outside gene matches: 8. The CDR3 runs 17 residues. The V gene's germline CDR1 is SGHAT and CDR2 FQNNGV. CDR3 nucleotide sequence: TGTGCCAGCAGCACTGAGACTAGCGGGATCGCCTACAATGAGCAGTTCTTC. Its translation is CASSTETSGIAYNEQFF.

The chain couples TRBV7-8 to TRBJ2-2; 9 bases match TRBD1. The CDR3 sequence is 14 residues long. V shed 5 bases, J shed 4 bases, and the junction held 2 bases outside the gene matches. Germline V gene data show CDR1 as SGHVS and CDR2 as FQNEAQ. The CDR3 bases are TGTGCCAGCAGCCAGACAGGGGGCACCGGGGAGCTGTTTTTT. This sequence encodes CASSQTGGTGELFF. Based on the CDR3 plus reference TRBV7-8 and TRBJ2-2, the full variable domain is GAGVSQSPRYKVAKRGQDVALRCDPISGHVSLFWYQQALGQGPEFLTYFQNEAQLDKSGLPSDRFFAERPEGSVSTLKIQRTQQEDSAVYLCASSQTGGTGELFFGEGSRLTVL.

In nucleotides, the CDR3 is TGTGCCAGCAGTTTATCGGTGGGGGCAAGATCCACTGAAGCTTTCTTT. Its protein product is CASSLSVGARSTEAFF. The V and J genes are TRBV27 and TRBJ1-1; perhaps TRBD1 as D (6 bases). V lost 0 bases and J lost 4, with 15 bases in between. CDR1 is MNHEY, CDR2 SMNVEV, per germline (reference sequence). The CDR3 extends over 16 amino acids.

This clone was picked up one time. The chain combines TRBV27 with TRBJ2-7, with D possibly matching TRBD2 (6 bases). The V end lost 2 bases, the J end lost 2 bases, and 13 bases lay between the germline ends. Germline V gene lookup returns CDR1 MNHEY and CDR2 SMNVEV (reference sequence). The CDR3 loop spans 15 amino acids. CDR3 coding DNA: TGTGCCAGCAGTTTAGGGCAGGGACTCACCTACGAGCAGTACTTC. Its protein is CASSLGQGLTYEQYF.

The CDR3 reads CASSPPALSGYTF. The CDR3 region has the DNA TGTGCCAGCTCACCGCCCGCACTTAGTGGCTACACCTTC. The chain has TRBV18 and TRBJ1-2, with D hard to call. The CDR3 extends over 13 amino acids. Between the trimmed V and J ends, which lost 3 bases and 7 bases, there was a span of 12 bases. CDR1 and CDR2 from the germline V gene are KGHSH and LQKENI.

This chain connects TRBV4-3 to TRBJ2-7; 11 bases align to TRBD1. Germline V lookup: CDR1 LGHNA, CDR2 YSLEER. The J segment lost 5 bases and the V segment lost 3 bases, leaving 3 bases of the junction unmatched. The CDR3 sequence is 14 residues long. DNA for the CDR3: TGCGCCAGCAGCCACGGACAGGGGGCAGACGAGCAGTACTTC. This codes for CASSHGQGADEQYF.

The chain links TRBV7-2 to TRBJ1-3; 9 bases agree with TRBD1. Germline loops: CDR1 SGHTA, CDR2 FQGNSA. This CDR3 contains 15 residues. With V trimmed by 3 bases and J by 2 bases, 2 bases remained unmatched. The CDR3 region has the DNA TGTGCCAGCAGCTTCGGGACAGGGCCTGGAAACACCATATATTTT. Its translation is CASSFGTGPGNTIYF.

This sequence joins TRBV2 and TRBJ1-2; D gene unclear. Germline V lookup: CDR1 SNHLY, CDR2 FYNNEI. There are 13 residues in the CDR3. V lost 10 bases and J 3 bases, leaving 15 bases between the germline ends. The CDR3 sequence is CAMYVQEDYGYTF. The CDR3 DNA sequence: TGTGCCATGTATGTTCAGGAGGACTATGGCTACACCTTC.

The chain uses TRBV9 and TRBJ2-2; 12 positions match TRBD1. The CDR3 has 18 residues. Germline V gives CDR1 SGDLS, CDR2 YYNGEE. V shed 5 bases and J 5 bases; nucleotides not matched to a gene: 13. The CDR3 loop is CASRGHGTGGRGTGELFF. The CDR3 DNA follows: TGTGCCAGCAGAGGACACGGGACAGGGGGCAGAGGTACCGGGGAGCTGTTTTTT.

V and J are TRBV4-1 and TRBJ1-4; tentatively, D is TRBD1 (5 bases). The CDR3 length is 15 residues. Between the trimmed V and J ends, which lost 4 bases and 7 bases, there was a span of 16 bases. Germline CDR1 is MGHRA and CDR2 is YSYEKL. CDR3 sequence: CASSPPGWIGEKLFF. CDR3 sequence (DNA): TGCGCCAGCAGCCCACCAGGGTGGATCGGTGAAAAACTGTTTTTT.

V is TRBV18 and J is TRBJ1-1; unclear D gene. Germline values: CDR1 KGHSH, CDR2 LQKENI. The V gene lost 3 bases and the J gene lost 3 bases, with 8 bases spanning the gap. The CDR3 is made up of 13 amino acids. The CDR3 sequence: CASSPSGYTEAFF. The CDR3, as DNA: TGTGCCAGCTCACCCTCGGGGTACACTGAAGCTTTCTTT. The whole variable domain, filled in from reference TRBV18 and TRBJ1-1, reads NAGVMQNPRHLVRRRGQEARLRCSPMKGHSHVYWYRQLPEEGLKFMVYLQKENIIDESGMPKERFSAEFPKEGPSILRIQQVVRGDSAAYFCASSPSGYTEAFFGQGTRLTVV.

This clone has more than one count but fewer than ten. The rearrangement links TRBV7-8 to TRBJ1-2; no firm D call. Per germline, CDR1 SGHVS and CDR2 FQNEAQ. The CDR3 has 15 amino acids. V was clipped by 2 bases and J by 11 bases, with 21 bases between them. The CDR3 DNA follows: TGTGCCAGCAGCTTATTGTCGTCGAAACCCCGGGAGTACACCTTC. As protein: CASSLLSSKPREYTF.